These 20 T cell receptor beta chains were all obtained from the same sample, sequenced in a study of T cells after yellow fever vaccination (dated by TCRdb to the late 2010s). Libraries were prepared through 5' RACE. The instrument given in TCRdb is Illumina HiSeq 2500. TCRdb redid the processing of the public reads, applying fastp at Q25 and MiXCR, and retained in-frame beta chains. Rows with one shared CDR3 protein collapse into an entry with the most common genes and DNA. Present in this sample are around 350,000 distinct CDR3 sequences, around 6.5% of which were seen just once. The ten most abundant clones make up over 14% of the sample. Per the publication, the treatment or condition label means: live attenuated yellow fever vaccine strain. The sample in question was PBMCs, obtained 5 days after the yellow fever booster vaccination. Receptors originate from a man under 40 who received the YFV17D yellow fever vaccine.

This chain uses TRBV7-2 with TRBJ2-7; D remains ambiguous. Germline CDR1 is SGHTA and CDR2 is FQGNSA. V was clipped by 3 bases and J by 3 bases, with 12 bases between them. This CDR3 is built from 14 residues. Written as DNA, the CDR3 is TGTGCCAGCAGCTTTGGCCCCGGTCGCTACGAGCAGTACTTC. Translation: CASSFGPGRYEQYF.

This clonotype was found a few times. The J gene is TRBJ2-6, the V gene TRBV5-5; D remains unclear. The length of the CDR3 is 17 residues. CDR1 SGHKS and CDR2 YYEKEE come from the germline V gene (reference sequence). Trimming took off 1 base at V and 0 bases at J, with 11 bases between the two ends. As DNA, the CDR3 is TGTGCCAGCAGCTTGATGCCTTTCAGCTCTGGGGCCAACGTCCTGACTTTC. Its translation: CASSLMPFSSGANVLTF.

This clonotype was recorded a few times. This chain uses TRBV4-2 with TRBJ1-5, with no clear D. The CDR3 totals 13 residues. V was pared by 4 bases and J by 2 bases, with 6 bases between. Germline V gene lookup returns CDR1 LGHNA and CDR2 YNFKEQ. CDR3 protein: CASSPMGNQPQHF. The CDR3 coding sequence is TGTGCCAGCAGCCCCATGGGCAATCAGCCCCAGCATTTT.

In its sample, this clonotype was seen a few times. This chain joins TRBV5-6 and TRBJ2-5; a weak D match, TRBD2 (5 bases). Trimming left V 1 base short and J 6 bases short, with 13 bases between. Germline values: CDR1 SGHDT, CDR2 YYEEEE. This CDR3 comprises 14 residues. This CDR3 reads CASSLRSSGKTQYF. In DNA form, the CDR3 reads TGTGCCAGCAGCTTGCGGTCCTCGGGGAAGACCCAGTACTTC.

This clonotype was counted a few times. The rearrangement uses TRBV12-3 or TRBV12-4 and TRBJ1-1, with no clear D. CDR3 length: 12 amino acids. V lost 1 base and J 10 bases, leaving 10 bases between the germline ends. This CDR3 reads CASSLVSVRAFF. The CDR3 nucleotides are TGTGCCAGCAGTTTAGTTTCCGTAAGAGCTTTCTTT.

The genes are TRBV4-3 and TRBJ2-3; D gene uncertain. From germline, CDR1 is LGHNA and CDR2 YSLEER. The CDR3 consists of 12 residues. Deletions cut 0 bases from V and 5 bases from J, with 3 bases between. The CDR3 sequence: CASSQEKDTQYF. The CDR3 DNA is TGCGCCAGCAGCCAAGAAAAAGATACGCAGTATTTT.

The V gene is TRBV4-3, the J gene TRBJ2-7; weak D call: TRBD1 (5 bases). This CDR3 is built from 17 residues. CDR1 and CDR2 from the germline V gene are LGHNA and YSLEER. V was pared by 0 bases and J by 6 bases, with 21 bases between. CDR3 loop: CASSQDIGRASSIEQYF. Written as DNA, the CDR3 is TGCGCCAGCAGCCAAGATATAGGCAGGGCATCCTCAATCGAGCAGTACTTC.

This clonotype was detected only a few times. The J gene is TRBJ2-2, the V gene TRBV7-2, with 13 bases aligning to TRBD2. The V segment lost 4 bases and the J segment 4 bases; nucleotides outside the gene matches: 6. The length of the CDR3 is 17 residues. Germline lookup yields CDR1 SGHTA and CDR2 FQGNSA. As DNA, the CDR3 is TGTGCCAGCAGCTCCAGGACTAGCGGGAGTCTCACCGGGGAGCTGTTTTTT. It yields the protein CASSSRTSGSLTGELFF.

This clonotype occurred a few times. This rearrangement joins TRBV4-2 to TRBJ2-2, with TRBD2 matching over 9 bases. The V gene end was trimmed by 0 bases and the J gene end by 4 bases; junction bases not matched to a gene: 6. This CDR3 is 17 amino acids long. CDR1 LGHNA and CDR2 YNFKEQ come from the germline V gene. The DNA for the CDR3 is TGTGCCAGCAGCCAAGAAGGAGTAGCGGGGGCCACCGGGGAGCTGTTTTTT. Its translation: CASSQEGVAGATGELFF.

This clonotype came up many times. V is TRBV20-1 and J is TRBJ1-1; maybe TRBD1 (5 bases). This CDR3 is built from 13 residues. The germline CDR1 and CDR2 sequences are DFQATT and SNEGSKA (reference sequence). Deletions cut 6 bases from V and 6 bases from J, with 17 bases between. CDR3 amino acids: CSASGLERPEAFF. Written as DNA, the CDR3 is TGCAGTGCCTCGGGACTCGAACGCCCTGAAGCTTTCTTT.

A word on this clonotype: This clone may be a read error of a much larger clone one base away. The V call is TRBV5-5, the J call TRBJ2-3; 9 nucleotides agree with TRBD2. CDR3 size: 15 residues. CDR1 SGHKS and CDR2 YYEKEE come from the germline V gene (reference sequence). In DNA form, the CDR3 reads TGTGCCAGCAGAATCCGACTAGCGGACACAGATGCGCAGTATTTT. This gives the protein CASRIRLADTDAQYF.

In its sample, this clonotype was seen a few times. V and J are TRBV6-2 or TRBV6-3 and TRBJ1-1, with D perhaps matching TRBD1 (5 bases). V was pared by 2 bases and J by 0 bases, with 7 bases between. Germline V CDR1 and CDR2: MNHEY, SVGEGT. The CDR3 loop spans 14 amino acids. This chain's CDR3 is CASSYMGLNTEAFF. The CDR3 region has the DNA TGTGCCAGCAGTTACATGGGGCTGAACACTGAAGCTTTCTTT.

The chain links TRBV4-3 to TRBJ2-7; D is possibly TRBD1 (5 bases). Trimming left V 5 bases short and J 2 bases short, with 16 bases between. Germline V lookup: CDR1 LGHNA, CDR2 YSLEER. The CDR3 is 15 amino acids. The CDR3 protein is CASSSYLGPAYEQYF. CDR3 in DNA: TGCGCCAGCAGCTCATATCTGGGGCCAGCCTACGAGCAGTACTTC.

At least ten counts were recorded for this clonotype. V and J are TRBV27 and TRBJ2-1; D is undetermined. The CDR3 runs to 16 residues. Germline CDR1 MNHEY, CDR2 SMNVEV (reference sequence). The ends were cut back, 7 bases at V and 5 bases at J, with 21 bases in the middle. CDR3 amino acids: CASTPLSLNGDNEQFF. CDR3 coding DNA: TGTGCCAGCACTCCCCTCAGCTTAAATGGCGACAATGAGCAGTTCTTC.

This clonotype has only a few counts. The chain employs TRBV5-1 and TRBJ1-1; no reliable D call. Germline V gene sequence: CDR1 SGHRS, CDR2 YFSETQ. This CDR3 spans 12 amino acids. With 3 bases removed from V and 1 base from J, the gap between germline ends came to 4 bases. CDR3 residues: CASSSQNTEAFF. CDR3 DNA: TGCGCCAGCAGCTCCCAGAACACTGAAGCTTTCTTT.

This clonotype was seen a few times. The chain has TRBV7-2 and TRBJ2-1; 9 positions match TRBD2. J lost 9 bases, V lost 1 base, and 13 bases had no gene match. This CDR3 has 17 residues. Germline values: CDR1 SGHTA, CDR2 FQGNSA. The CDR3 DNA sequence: TGTGCCAGCAGCTTAGGGCGGTCGTGGCGGGAGGGCGCTGAGCAGTTCTTC. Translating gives CASSLGRSWREGAEQFF.

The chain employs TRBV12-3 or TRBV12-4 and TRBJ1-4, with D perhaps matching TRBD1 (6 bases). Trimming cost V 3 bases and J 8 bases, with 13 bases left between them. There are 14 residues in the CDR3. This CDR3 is CASSFSGGKEKLFF. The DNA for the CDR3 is TGTGCCAGCAGTTTTTCGGGGGGCAAAGAAAAACTGTTTTTT.

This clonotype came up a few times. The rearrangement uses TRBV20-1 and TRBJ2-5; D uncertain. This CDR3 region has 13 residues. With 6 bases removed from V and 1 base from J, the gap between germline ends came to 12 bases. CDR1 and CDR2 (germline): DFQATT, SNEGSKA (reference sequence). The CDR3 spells CSATLGPQETQYF. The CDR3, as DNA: TGCAGTGCGACCCTAGGGCCCCAAGAGACCCAGTACTTC.

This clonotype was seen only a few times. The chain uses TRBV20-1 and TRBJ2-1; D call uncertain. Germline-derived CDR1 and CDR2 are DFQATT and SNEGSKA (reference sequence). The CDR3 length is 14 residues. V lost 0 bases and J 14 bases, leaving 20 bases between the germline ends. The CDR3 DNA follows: TGCAGTGCTAGAGACCGGGCCCTGAGTAGATTTAAGTTCTTC. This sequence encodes CSARDRALSRFKFF.

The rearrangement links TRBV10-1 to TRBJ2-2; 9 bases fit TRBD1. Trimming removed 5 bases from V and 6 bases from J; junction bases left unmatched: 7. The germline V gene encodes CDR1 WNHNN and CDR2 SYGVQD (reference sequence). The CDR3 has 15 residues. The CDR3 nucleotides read TGCGCCAGCAGTCCCGGGACAGGGAAGGCCGGGGAGCTGTTTTTT. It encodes CASSPGTGKAGELFF.